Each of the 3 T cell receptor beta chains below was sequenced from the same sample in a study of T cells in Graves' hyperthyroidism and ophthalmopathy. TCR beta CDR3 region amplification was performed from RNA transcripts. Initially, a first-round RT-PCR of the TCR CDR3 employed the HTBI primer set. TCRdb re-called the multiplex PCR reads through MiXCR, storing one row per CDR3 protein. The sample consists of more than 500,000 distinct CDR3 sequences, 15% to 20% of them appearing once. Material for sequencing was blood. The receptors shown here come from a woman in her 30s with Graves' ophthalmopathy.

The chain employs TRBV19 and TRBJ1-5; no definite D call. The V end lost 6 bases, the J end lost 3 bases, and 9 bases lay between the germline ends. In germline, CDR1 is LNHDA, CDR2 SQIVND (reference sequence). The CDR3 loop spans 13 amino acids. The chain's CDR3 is CASSNSLNQPQHF. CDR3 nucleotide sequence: TGTGCCAGTAGCAACAGTCTCAATCAGCCCCAGCATTTT.

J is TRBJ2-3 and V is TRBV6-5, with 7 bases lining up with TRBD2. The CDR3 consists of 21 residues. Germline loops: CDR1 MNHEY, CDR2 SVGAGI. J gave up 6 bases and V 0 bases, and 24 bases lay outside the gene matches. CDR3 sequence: CASSYSTIPGLPKYSWDTQYF. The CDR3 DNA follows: TGTGCCAGCAGTTACTCGACTATTCCGGGACTACCTAAGTATAGTTGGGATACGCAGTATTTT.

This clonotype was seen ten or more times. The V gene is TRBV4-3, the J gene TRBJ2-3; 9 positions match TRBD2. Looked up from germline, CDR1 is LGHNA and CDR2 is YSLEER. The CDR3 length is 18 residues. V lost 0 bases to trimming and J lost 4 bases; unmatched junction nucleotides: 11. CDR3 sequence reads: CASSQEVMVAGEADTQYF. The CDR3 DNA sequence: TGCGCCAGCAGCCAAGAAGTCATGGTAGCGGGAGAGGCAGATACGCAGTATTTT.